Listed below are T cell receptor beta chains from one sample, sequenced in a study of blood T cells in healthy people across ages. From the 5' RACE reads, TCRdb called clonotypes with MiXCR, one entry per CDR3 protein. Of about 1.7 million distinct CDR3 sequences detected, roughly 27% appear once; the ten largest clones hold over 7%. The sample was blood. Receptors were obtained from a woman aged 30 to 39 in good health. CDR3s include the opening cysteine and the closing phenylalanine or tryptophan. Fields, in order: J gene, clone size, D gene, V gene, CDR3 protein, CDR3 DNA. A D gene is named only where the DNA matches it firmly. Expanded clones get a size class; other rows say once, few or many, or leave the size out.

TRBJ2-1	-	-	TRBV11-3	CASSLDVGREQFF	TGTGCCAGCAGCTTAGATGTGGGGCGTGAGCAGTTCTTC
TRBJ1-4	-	-	TRBV12-3/TRBV12-4	CASSTRQAGEKLFF	TGTGCCAGCAGTACCAGACAGGCGGGGGAAAAACTGTTTTTT
TRBJ2-1	-	TRBD1	TRBV6-6	CASGYTTGGNEQFF	TGTGCCAGCGGTTACACGACAGGGGGCAATGAGCAGTTCTTC
TRBJ2-5	-	TRBD2	TRBV5-5	CASSAGLAGGKETQYF	TGTGCCAGCAGCGCGGGACTAGCGGGGGGAAAAGAGACCCAGTACTTC
TRBJ2-1	-	-	TRBV5-5	CASGRSGYGEQFF	TGTGCCTCGGGCAGGAGCGGGTACGGTGAGCAGTTCTTC
TRBJ1-5	many	-	TRBV12-3/TRBV12-4	CASSLGQPQHF	TGTGCCAGCAGTCTGGGTCAGCCCCAGCATTTT
TRBJ2-5	many	-	TRBV7-2	CASSQLRRETQYF	TGTGCCAGCAGCCAACTCCGTCGAGAGACCCAGTACTTC
TRBJ1-1	-	-	TRBV6-5	CASSPRGPDNTEAFF	TGTGCCAGCAGTCCCCGGGGACCGGACAACACTGAAGCTTTCTTT
TRBJ2-1	many	-	TRBV29-1	CSVEDREGAVYNEQFF	TGCAGCGTTGAAGATCGGGAGGGGGCGGTCTACAATGAGCAGTTCTTC
TRBJ2-2	-	TRBD2	TRBV5-1	CASSVGTSPGELFF	TGCGCCAGCAGCGTCGGGACTAGCCCCGGGGAGCTGTTTTTT
TRBJ1-1	few	TRBD1	TRBV10-3	CAISPRGENTEAFF	TGTGCCATCAGCCCCAGGGGGGAGAACACTGAAGCTTTCTTT
TRBJ2-7	-	-	TRBV20-1	CSARDGRQGSYEQYF	TGCAGTGCTAGAGATGGGAGACAAGGGTCCTATGAGCAGTACTTC
TRBJ1-2	-	-	TRBV2	CASSEQGYGGGYTF	TGTGCCAGCAGTGAGCAAGGTTATGGAGGTGGCTACACCTTC
TRBJ1-5	-	-	TRBV5-1	CASSFGEGSGQPQHF	TGCGCCAGCAGCTTTGGTGAGGGAAGTGGTCAGCCCCAGCATTTT
TRBJ2-7	few	TRBD2	TRBV12-3/TRBV12-4	CASSLQAGGYDYEQYF	TGTGCCAGCAGTTTGCAAGCGGGGGGGTACGACTACGAGCAGTACTTC
TRBJ2-1	-	TRBD2	TRBV5-1	CASSWGGTATRSYNEQFF	TGCGCCAGCAGCTGGGGAGGGACGGCGACTCGCTCCTACAATGAGCAGTTCTTC
TRBJ1-2	few	-	TRBV5-1	CASSGKPHGYGYTF	TGCGCCAGCAGCGGGAAGCCTCATGGCTATGGCTACACCTTC
TRBJ2-7	few	-	TRBV2	CASRPMAGSYEQYF	TGTGCCAGCCGCCCCATGGCAGGCTCCTACGAGCAGTACTTC
TRBJ2-1	many	TRBD2	TRBV20-1	CSASRLAGGPEYEQFF	TGCAGTGCTAGTAGGCTAGCGGGAGGACCAGAGTATGAGCAGTTCTTC
TRBJ1-2	few	-	TRBV29-1	CSVEVDPFYGYTF	TGCAGCGTTGAAGTGGACCCCTTCTATGGCTACACCTTC
TRBJ2-5	few	-	TRBV15	CATSRAQGGTQYF	TGTGCCACCAGCAGAGCACAGGGAGGGACCCAGTACTTC
TRBJ2-7	many	-	TRBV28	CASSNSYRSYEQYF	TGTGCCAGCAGTAACAGCTACAGATCCTACGAGCAGTACTTC
TRBJ2-1	-	TRBD1	TRBV20-1	CSANPGTGRYNEQFF	TGCAGTGCTAACCCCGGGACAGGGAGGTACAATGAGCAGTTCTTC
TRBJ2-7	few	-	TRBV6-2/TRBV6-3	CASSYPARRATSYEQYF	TGTGCCAGCAGTTATCCTGCCCGGAGGGCCACTTCCTACGAGCAGTACTTC
TRBJ2-7	many	-	TRBV10-3	CAISEEGGIMEQYF	TGTGCCATCAGTGAGGAGGGGGGAATTATGGAGCAGTACTTC
TRBJ2-1	few	TRBD2	TRBV11-2	CASSLDTPKTSGRYNEQFF	TGTGCCAGCAGCTTAGATACCCCGAAGACTAGCGGGAGATACAATGAGCAGTTCTTC
TRBJ1-2	-	TRBD1	TRBV7-9	CASSLALGQKDGYTF	TGTGCCAGCAGCTTAGCCCTGGGACAGAAGGATGGCTACACCTTC
TRBJ2-6	-	TRBD1	TRBV12-3/TRBV12-4	CASTRQGPISGANVLTF	TGTGCCAGCACCCGACAGGGCCCTATCTCTGGGGCCAACGTCCTGACTTTC
TRBJ2-7	many	-	TRBV29-1	CSVEEDSYEQYF	TGCAGCGTTGAGGAGGACAGCTACGAGCAGTACTTC
TRBJ2-3	-	TRBD2	TRBV4-3	CASSQDQSGLGTDTQYF	TGCGCCAGCAGCCAAGATCAATCGGGACTAGGCACAGATACGCAGTATTTT
TRBJ2-7	few	TRBD1	TRBV20-1	CSATDRGRGYEQYF	TGCAGTGCTACGGACAGGGGGCGAGGGTACGAGCAGTACTTC
TRBJ1-2	-	-	TRBV3-1	CASSQDWGGNGYTF	TGTGCCAGCAGCCAAGATTGGGGAGGGAATGGCTACACCTTC
TRBJ2-1	-	TRBD2	TRBV7-2	CASSLALAGQEQFF	TGTGCCAGCAGCTTAGCGTTAGCGGGTCAGGAGCAGTTCTTC
TRBJ2-1	-	TRBD2	TRBV5-1	CASSRTRGVGNEQFF	TGCGCCAGCAGCCGGACTAGGGGCGTTGGCAATGAGCAGTTCTTC
TRBJ2-7	-	-	TRBV12-5	CASGLVVRGVSYEQYF	TGTGCTAGTGGTTTGGTAGTCCGCGGAGTCTCCTACGAGCAGTACTTC
TRBJ2-7	-	-	TRBV10-3	CAISEGPGAYEQYF	TGTGCCATCAGTGAAGGACCGGGGGCCTACGAGCAGTACTTC
TRBJ2-2	-	-	TRBV5-1	CASSLPGQRGTGEPFF	TGCGCCAGCAGCTTGCCCGGACAGAGGGGCACCGGGGAGCCGTTTTTT
TRBJ2-3	few	-	TRBV6-5	CASSYYQGFGTDTQYF	TGTGCCAGCAGTTACTACCAGGGGTTTGGGACAGATACGCAGTATTTT
TRBJ2-1	many	-	TRBV7-2	CASSFAGNEQFF	TGTGCCAGCAGTTTCGCGGGGAATGAGCAGTTCTTC
TRBJ1-4	-	-	TRBV30	CAWSGKSGNEKLFF	TGTGCCTGGAGTGGAAAAAGCGGAAATGAAAAACTGTTTTTT
TRBJ2-7	-	-	TRBV6-1	CASRGAETTTYEQYF	TGTGCCAGCAGGGGGGCAGAGACAACTACCTACGAGCAGTACTTC
TRBJ2-1	-	TRBD2	TRBV10-3	CAIKGLAGNEQFF	TGTGCCATCAAGGGACTAGCGGGCAATGAGCAGTTCTTC
TRBJ2-1	few	TRBD2	TRBV5-1	CASSPRSGGAVNEQFF	TGCGCCAGCAGCCCTAGGAGCGGGGGGGCTGTCAATGAGCAGTTCTTC
TRBJ1-2	few	TRBD1	TRBV12-3/TRBV12-4	CASSSGGLSYGYTF	TGTGCCAGCAGTTCAGGGGGCCTCTCCTATGGCTACACCTTC
TRBJ2-6	many	-	TRBV5-1	CASSLAGISGANVLTF	TGCGCCAGCAGCTTGGCCGGGATCTCTGGGGCCAACGTCCTGACTTTC
TRBJ2-7	many	TRBD1	TRBV7-9	CASSSTGADSYEQYF	TGTGCCAGCAGCTCCACAGGGGCCGATTCCTACGAGCAGTACTTC
TRBJ1-5	-	-	TRBV18	CASSAAVIQPQHF	TGTGCCAGCTCAGCGGCAGTTATTCAGCCCCAGCATTTT
TRBJ2-1	-	TRBD1	TRBV24-1	CATSGRGRTNEQFF	TGTGCCACCAGTGGCAGGGGGCGTACGAATGAGCAGTTCTTC
TRBJ2-1	-	TRBD2	TRBV20-1	CSARGGLAVDNEQFF	TGCAGTGCTAGAGGGGGACTAGCGGTAGACAATGAGCAGTTCTTC
TRBJ2-3	-	-	TRBV18	CASSPRIGGLRTDTQYF	TGTGCCAGCTCACCACGGATAGGGGGACTTCGCACAGATACGCAGTATTTT
TRBJ2-4	-	-	TRBV7-2	CASSFLGTGKNIQYF	TGTGCCAGCAGCTTCCTCGGGACGGGCAAAAACATTCAGTACTTC
TRBJ1-2	-	-	TRBV7-9	CASSLAVDGYTF	TGTGCCAGCAGCTTGGCCGTAGATGGCTACACCTTC
TRBJ1-2	once	-	TRBV3-1	CASSPMSGRHTF	TGTGCCAGCAGCCCCATGTCGGGGAGACACACCTTC
TRBJ1-6	-	-	TRBV12-3/TRBV12-4	CSSTGSADYASPLHF	TGTTCCAGCACCGGGAGCGCAGATTACGCTTCACCCCTCCACTTT
TRBJ1-4	-	-	TRBV11-2	CASSTAGVPNEKLFF	TGTGCCAGCAGTACGGCAGGGGTTCCTAATGAAAAACTGTTTTTT
TRBJ2-5	few	-	TRBV14	CASSPEDGGWETQYF	TGTGCCAGCAGCCCGGAGGACGGAGGATGGGAGACCCAGTACTTC